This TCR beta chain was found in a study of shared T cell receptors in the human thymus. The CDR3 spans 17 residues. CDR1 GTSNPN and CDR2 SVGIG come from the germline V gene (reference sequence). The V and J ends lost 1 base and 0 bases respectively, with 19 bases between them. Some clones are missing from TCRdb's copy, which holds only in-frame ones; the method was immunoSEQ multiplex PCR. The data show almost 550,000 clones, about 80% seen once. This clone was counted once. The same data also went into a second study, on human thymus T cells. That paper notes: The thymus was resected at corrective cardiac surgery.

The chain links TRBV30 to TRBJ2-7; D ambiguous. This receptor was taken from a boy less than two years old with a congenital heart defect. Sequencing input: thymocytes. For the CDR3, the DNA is TGTGCCTGGAGTGATCCGCCGGGTGGATATCTCTCCTACGAGCAGTACTTC. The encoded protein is CAWSDPPGGYLSYEQYF.